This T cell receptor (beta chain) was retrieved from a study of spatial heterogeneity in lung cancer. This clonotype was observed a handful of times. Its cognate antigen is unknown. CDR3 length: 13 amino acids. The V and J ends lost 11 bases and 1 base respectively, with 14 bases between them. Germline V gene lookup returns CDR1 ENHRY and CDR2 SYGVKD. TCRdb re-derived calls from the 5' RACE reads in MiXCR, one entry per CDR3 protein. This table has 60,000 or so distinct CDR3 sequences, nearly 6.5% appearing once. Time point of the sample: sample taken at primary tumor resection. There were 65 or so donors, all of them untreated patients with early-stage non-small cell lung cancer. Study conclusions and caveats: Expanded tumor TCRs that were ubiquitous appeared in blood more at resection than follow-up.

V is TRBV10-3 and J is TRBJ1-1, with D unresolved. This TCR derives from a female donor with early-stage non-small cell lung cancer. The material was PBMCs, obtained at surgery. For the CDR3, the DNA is TGTGCCGCTCGGAGGCACGGGAACACTGAAGCTTTCTTT. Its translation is CAARRHGNTEAFF.